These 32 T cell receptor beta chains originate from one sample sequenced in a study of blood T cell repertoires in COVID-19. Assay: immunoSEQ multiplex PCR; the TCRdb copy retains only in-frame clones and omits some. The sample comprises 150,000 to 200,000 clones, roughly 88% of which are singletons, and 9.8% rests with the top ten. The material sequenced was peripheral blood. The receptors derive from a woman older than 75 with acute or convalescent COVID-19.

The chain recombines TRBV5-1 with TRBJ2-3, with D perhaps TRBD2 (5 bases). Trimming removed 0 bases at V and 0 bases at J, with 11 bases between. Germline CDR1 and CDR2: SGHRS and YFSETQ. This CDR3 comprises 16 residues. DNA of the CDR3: TGCGCCAGCAGCTTGGGGGCGGGCGGGAGCACAGATACGCAGTATTTT. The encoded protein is CASSLGAGGSTDTQYF.

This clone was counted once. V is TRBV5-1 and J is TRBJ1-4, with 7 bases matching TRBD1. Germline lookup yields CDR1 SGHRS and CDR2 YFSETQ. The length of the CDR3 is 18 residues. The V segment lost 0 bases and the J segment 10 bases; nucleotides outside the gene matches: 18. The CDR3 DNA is TGCGCCAGCAGCTTGGGAGGGCCAGAGACAGGGAGTTTGGCAAAACTGTTTTTT. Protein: CASSLGGPETGSLAKLFF. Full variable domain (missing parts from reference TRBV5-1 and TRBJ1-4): KAGVTQTPRYLIKTRGQQVTLSCSPISGHRSVSWYQQTPGQGLQFLFEYFSETQRNKGNFPGRFSGRQFSNSRSEMNVSTLELGDSALYLCASSLGGPETGSLAKLFFGSGTQLSVL.

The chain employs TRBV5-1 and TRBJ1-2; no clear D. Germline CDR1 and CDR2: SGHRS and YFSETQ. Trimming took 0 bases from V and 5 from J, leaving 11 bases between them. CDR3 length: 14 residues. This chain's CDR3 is CASSLGLRSYGYTF. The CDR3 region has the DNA TGCGCCAGCAGCTTGGGTTTGAGGTCGTATGGCTACACCTTC.

Here the CDR3 reads CARSGFSGGIPGHEKLFF. The CDR3 coding sequence is TGTGCCAGGTCGGGGTTCAGCGGGGGGATCCCTGGCCATGAAAAACTGTTTTTT. This chain uses TRBV6-4 with TRBJ1-4; maybe TRBD1 (5 bases). Germline loops: CDR1 MRHNA, CDR2 SNTAGT. Trimming took 9 bases from V and 6 from J, leaving 29 bases between them. This CDR3 spans 18 amino acids.

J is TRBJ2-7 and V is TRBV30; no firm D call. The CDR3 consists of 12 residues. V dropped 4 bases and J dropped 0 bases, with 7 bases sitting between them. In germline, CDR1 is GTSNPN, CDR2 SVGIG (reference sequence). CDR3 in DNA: TGTGCCTGGACCGCTAGCTCCTACGAGCAGTACTTC. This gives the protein CAWTASSYEQYF. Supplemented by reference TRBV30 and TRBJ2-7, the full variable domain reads SQTIHQWPATLVQPVGSPLSLECTVEGTSNPNLYWYRQAAGRGLQLLFYSVGIGQISSEVPQNLSASRPQDRQFILSSKKLLLSDSGFYLCAWTASSYEQYFGPGTRLTVT.

Here the CDR3 DNA reads TGCACCAGCAGCCAAGAAGGCGGGACAGAAAACACTGAAGCTTTCTTT. It translates to CTSSQEGGTENTEAFF. The chain employs TRBV1 and TRBJ1-1; TRBD1 is the table's D call, not checked against the DNA. TRBV1 is a recognized pseudogene. The CDR3 consists of 16 residues.

The CDR3 region is CASSQGVVPGRRVNNEQFF. CDR3 coding DNA: TGCGCCAGCAGCCAAGGGGTCGTTCCGGGTAGGCGGGTCAACAATGAGCAGTTCTTC. V gene TRBV4-1 combines with J gene TRBJ2-1, with D maybe TRBD2 (5 bases). CDR3 length: 19 amino acids. Trimming took 1 base from V and 5 from J, leaving 24 bases between them. CDR1 and CDR2 (germline): MGHRA, YSYEKL.

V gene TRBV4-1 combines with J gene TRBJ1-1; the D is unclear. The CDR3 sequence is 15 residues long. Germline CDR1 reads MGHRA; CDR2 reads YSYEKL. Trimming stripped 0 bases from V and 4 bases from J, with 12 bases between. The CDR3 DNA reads TGCGCCAGCAGCCAAGATGTTCTTGGCGGCACTGAAGCTTTCTTT. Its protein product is CASSQDVLGGTEAFF.

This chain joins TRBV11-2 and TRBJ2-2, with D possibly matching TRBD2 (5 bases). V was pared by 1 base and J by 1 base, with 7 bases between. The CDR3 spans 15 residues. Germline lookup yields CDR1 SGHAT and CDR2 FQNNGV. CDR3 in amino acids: CASSLVGGNTGELFF. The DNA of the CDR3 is TGTGCCAGCAGCTTAGTTGGAGGGAACACCGGGGAGCTGTTTTTT.

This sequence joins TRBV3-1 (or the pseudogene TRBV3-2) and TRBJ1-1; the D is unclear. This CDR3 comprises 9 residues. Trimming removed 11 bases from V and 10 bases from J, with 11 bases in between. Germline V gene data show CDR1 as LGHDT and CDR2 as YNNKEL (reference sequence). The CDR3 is CAGLSRAFF. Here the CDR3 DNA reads TGTGCCGGCCTTTCTCGAGCTTTCTTT.

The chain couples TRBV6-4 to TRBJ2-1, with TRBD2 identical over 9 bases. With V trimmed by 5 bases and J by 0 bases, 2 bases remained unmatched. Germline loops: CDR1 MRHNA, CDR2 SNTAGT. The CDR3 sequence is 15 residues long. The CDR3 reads CASSLAGDSYNEQFF. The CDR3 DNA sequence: TGTGCCAGCAGTTTAGCGGGGGACTCCTACAATGAGCAGTTCTTC.

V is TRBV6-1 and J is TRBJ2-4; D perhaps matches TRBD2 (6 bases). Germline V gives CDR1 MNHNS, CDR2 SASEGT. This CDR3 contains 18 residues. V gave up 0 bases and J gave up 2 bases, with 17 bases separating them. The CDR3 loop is CASSEAFRAGPTKNIQYF. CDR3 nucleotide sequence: TGTGCCAGCAGTGAAGCTTTTAGGGCGGGGCCTACCAAAAACATTCAGTACTTC.

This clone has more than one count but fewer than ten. The CDR3 region is CASTRQGSGELFF. As DNA, the CDR3 is TGTGCCAGCACCAGACAGGGCTCCGGGGAGCTGTTTTTT. V is TRBV3-1 (or the pseudogene TRBV3-2) and J is TRBJ2-2, with 7 bases matching TRBD1. Germline V gives CDR1 LGHDT, CDR2 YNNKEL (reference sequence). The ends lost 7 bases at V and 6 bases at J; junction bases unmatched: 5. The CDR3 loop spans 13 amino acids.

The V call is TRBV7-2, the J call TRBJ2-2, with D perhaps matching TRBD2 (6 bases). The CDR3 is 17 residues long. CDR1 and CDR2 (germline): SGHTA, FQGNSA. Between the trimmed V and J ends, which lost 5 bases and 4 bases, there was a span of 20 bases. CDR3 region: CASSLTRQGGVTGELFF. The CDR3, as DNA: TGTGCCAGCAGCCTTACCCGCCAGGGCGGGGTCACCGGGGAGCTGTTTTTT.

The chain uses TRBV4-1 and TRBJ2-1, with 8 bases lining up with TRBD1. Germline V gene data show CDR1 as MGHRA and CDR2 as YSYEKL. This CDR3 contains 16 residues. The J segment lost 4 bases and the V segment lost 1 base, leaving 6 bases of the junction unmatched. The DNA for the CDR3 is TGCGCCAGCAGCCAAGTCCCAGGACAGGGATACAATGAGCAGTTCTTC. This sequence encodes CASSQVPGQGYNEQFF.

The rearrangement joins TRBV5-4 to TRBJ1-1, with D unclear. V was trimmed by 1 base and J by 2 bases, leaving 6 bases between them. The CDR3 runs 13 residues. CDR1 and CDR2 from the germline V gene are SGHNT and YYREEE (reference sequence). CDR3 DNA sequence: TGTGCCAGCAGCTTGAGTACAAACACTGAAGCTTTCTTT. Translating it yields CASSLSTNTEAFF.

CDR3 sequence reads: CASSQIWAGNSPLHF. CDR3 nucleotides: TGTGCCAGCAGCCAAATCTGGGCGGGGAATTCACCCCTCCACTTT. The chain combines TRBV3-1 (or the pseudogene TRBV3-2) with TRBJ1-6; D is ambiguous. This CDR3 region has 15 residues. V dropped 2 bases and J dropped 7 bases, with 12 bases sitting between them. Germline V gives CDR1 LGHDT, CDR2 YNNKEL (reference sequence).

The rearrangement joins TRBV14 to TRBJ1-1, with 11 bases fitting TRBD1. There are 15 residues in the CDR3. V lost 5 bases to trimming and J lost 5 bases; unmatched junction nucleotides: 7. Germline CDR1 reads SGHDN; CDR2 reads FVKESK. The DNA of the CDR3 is TGTGCCAGCAGCAAGGACAGGGGGCAATGGACTGAAGCTTTCTTT. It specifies CASSKDRGQWTEAFF.

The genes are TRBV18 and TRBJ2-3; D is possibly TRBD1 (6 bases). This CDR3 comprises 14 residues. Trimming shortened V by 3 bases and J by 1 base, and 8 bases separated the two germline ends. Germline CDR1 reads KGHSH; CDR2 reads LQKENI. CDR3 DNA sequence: TGTGCCAGCTCACCTAGGACAGGCACAGATACGCAGTATTTT. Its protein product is CASSPRTGTDTQYF.

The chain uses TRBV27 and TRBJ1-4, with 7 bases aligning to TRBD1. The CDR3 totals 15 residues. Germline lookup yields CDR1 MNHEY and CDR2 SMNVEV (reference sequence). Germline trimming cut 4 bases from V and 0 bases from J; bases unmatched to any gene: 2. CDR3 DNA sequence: TGTGCCAGCAGTTGGACAGGTGCAACTAATGAAAAACTGTTTTTT. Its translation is CASSWTGATNEKLFF.

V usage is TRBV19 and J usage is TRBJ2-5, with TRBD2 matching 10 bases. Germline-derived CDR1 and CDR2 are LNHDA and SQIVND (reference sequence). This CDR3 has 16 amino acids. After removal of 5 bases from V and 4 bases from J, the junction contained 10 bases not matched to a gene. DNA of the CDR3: TGTGCCAGTAGTTCAACAGCGGGGGGGCCAGGAGAGACCCAGTACTTC. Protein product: CASSSTAGGPGETQYF. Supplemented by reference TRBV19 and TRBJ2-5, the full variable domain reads DGGITQSPKYLFRKEGQNVTLSCEQNLNHDAMYWYRQDPGQGLRLIYYSQIVNDFQKGDIAEGYSVSREKKESFPLTVTSAQKNPTAFYLCASSSTAGGPGETQYFGPGTRLLVL.

The CDR3 spells CASSMGHGAAYEQYF. The CDR3 nucleotides are TGTGCCAGTAGTATGGGACACGGGGCGGCCTACGAGCAGTACTTC. The chain joins TRBV19 to TRBJ2-7, with D tentatively TRBD1 (6 bases). Trimming removed 3 bases at V and 2 bases at J, with 14 bases between. CDR1 LNHDA and CDR2 SQIVND come from the germline V gene (reference sequence). The CDR3 runs to 15 residues.

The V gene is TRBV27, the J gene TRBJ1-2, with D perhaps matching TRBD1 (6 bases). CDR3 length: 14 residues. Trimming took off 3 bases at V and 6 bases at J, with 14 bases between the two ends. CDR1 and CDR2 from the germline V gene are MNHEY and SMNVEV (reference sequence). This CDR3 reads CASSFAGGANGYTF. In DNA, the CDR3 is TGTGCCAGCAGTTTTGCGGGGGGCGCCAATGGCTACACCTTC.

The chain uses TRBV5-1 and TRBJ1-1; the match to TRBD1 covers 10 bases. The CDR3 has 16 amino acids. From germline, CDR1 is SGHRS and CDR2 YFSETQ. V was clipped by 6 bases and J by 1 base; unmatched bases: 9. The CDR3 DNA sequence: TGCGCCAGCACCTACCGGACAGGGGGAAAGAACACTGAAGCTTTCTTT. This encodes CASTYRTGGKNTEAFF.

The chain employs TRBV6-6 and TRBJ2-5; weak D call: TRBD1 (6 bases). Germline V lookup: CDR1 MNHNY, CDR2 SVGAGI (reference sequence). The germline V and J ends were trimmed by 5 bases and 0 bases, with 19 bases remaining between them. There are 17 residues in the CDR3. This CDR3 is CASSGSYLRGYQETQYF. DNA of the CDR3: TGTGCCAGCAGTGGATCCTACCTAAGGGGGTACCAAGAGACCCAGTACTTC.

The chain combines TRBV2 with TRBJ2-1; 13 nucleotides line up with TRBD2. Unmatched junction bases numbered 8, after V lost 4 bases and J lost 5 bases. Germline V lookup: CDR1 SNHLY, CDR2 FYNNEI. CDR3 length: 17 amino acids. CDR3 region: CASSVLGGTSGDNEQFF. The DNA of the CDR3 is TGTGCCAGCAGTGTACTGGGCGGGACTAGCGGGGACAATGAGCAGTTCTTC.

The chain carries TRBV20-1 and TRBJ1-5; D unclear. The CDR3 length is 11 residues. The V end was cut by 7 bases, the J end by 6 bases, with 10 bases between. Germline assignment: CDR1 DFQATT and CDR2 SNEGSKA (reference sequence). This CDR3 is CSGIKSQPQHF. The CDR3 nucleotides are TGCAGTGGCATTAAGAGTCAGCCCCAGCATTTT.

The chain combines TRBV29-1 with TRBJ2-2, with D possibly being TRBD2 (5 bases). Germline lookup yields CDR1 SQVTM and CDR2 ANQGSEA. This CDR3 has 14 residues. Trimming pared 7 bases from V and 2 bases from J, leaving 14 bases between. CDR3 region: CSAATGINTGELFF. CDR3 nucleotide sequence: TGCAGCGCGGCTACCGGGATCAACACCGGGGAGCTGTTTTTT.

The CDR3 is CASSANDRGRVEKLFF. As DNA, the CDR3 is TGTGCCAGCAGCGCCAATGACAGGGGGCGAGTGGAAAAACTGTTTTTT. V usage is TRBV7-8 and J usage is TRBJ1-4, with TRBD1 matching over 10 bases. Germline CDR1 and CDR2: SGHVS and FQNEAQ. The ends lost 5 bases at V and 8 bases at J; junction bases unmatched: 11. The CDR3 is 16 amino acids.

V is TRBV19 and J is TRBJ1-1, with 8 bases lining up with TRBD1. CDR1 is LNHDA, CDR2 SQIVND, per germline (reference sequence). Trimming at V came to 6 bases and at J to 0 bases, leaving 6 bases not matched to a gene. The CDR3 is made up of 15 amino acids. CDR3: CASSQQGDMNTEAFF. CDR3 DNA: TGTGCCAGTAGCCAACAGGGGGACATGAACACTGAAGCTTTCTTT.

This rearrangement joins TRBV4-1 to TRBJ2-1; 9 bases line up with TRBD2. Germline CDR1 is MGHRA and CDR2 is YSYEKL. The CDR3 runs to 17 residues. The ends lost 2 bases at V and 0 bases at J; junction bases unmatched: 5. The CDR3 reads CASSQLPSGDSYNEQFF. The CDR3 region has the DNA TGCGCCAGCAGCCAACTGCCTAGCGGGGACTCCTACAATGAGCAGTTCTTC.

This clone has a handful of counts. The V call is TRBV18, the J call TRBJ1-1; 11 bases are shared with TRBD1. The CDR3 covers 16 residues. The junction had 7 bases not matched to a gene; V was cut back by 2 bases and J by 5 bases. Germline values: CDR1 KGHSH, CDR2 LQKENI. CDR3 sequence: CASSPRTGGVRTEAFF. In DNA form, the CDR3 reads TGTGCCAGCTCACCAAGGACAGGGGGCGTAAGGACTGAAGCTTTCTTT.